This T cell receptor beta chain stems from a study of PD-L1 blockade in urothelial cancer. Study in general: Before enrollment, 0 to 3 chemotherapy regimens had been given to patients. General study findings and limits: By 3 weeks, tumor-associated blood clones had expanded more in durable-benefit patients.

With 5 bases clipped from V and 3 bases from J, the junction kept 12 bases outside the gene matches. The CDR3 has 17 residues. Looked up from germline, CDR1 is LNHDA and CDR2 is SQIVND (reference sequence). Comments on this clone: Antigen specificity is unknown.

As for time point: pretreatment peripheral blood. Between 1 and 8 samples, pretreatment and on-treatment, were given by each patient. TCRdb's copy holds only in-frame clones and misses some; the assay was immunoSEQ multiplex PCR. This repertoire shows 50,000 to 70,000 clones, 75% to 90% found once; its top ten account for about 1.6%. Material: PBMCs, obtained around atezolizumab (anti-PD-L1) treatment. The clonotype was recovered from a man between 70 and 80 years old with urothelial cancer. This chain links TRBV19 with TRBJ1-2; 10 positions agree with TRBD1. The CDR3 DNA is TGTGCCAGTAGTCCAGGGGACAGGGGAGCGTTTGACTATGGCTACACCTTC. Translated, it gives CASSPGDRGAFDYGYTF. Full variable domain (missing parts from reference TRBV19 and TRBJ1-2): DGGITQSPKYLFRKEGQNVTLSCEQNLNHDAMYWYRQDPGQGLRLIYYSQIVNDFQKGDIAEGYSVSREKKESFPLTVTSAQKNPTAFYLCASSPGDRGAFDYGYTFGSGTRLTVV.